The source of this TCR beta chain is a study of cytomegalovirus exposure and HLA in healthy donors. Repertoires were generated with immunoSEQ multiplex PCR, while TCRdb's copy carries only in-frame clones and drops some. This sample has more than 55,000 clones, with 94% found just once. This CDR3 contains 12 residues. V lost 6 bases, J lost 8 bases, and 13 bases lay in between. Germline-derived CDR1 and CDR2 are MNHNY and SVGAGI (reference sequence). This chain links TRBV6-6 with TRBJ1-1; a weak D match, TRBD1 (6 bases). The sequence derives from a woman between 18 and 29 years old in good health and CMV-seronegative. Sequences were obtained from PBMCs. CDR3 loop: CASSIRDIEAFF. As DNA, the CDR3 is TGTGCCAGCAGCATCCGGGACATAGAAGCTTTCTTT.